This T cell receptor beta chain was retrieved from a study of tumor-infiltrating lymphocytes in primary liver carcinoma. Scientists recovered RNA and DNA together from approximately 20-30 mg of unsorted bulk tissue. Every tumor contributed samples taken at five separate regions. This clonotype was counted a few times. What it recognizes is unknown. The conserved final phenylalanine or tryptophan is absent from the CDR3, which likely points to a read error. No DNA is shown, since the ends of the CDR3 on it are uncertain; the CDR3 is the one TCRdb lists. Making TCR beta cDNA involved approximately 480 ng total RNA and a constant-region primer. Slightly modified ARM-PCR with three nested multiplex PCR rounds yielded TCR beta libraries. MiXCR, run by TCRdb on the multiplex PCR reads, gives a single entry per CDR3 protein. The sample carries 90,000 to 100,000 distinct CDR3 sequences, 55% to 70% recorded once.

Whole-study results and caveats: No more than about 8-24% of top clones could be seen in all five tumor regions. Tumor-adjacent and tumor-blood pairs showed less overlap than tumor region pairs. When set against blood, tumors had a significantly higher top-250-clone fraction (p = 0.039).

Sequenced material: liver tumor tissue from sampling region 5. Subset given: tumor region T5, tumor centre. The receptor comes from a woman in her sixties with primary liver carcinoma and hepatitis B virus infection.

Here the CDR3 reads CASSLRQRAGGSHS. The chain combines TRBV11-1 with TRBJ2-3; the table's D call, TRBD2, was not checked against the DNA. Inclusive of both ends, the CDR3 amounts to 14 amino acids. Germline CDR1 SGHAT, CDR2 FQDESV (reference sequence).